The clone carrying this T cell receptor beta chain was picked up one time. What it recognizes is unknown. CDR1 and CDR2 (germline): KGHSH, LQKENI. V lost 3 bases to trimming and J lost 9 bases, with 15 bases between them. CDR3 length equals 14 residues. This specimen belongs to a study of Tregs in tolerant kidney transplant recipients. Study conclusions and caveats: Expanding Tregs on activated donor B cells appeared to best identify donor-specific TCRbeta clones. No direct test of biological reproducibility was done here. Few patients were studied, so findings need validation in larger groups.

Measured with immunoSEQ multiplex PCR; TCRdb has only the in-frame clones, and not every one. The data contain over 50,000 clones, about four fifths of them singletons. Thawed PBMCs were FACS-sorted into unstimulated CD4+CD25+CD127- regulatory T cells, CD4+CD25- non-regulatory cells, CD4 and CD8 cells. The V call is TRBV18, the J call TRBJ2-1; D assignment may be TRBD1 or TRBD2 (5 bases each). The sequence derives from a human donor in good health. Input material: CD4+ T cells from blood. Here the CDR3 DNA reads TGTGCCAGCTCACCTCTCGCAGGGAGCCGTGAGCAGTTCTTC. Encoded protein: CASSPLAGSREQFF. Full variable domain (outside the CDR3, taken from reference TRBV18 and TRBJ2-1): NAGVMQNPRHLVRRRGQEARLRCSPMKGHSHVYWYRQLPEEGLKFMVYLQKENIIDESGMPKERFSAEFPKEGPSILRIQQVVRGDSAAYFCASSPLAGSREQFFGPGTRLTVL.